The 19 T cell receptor beta chains below come from one sample, sequenced in a study of human T cells and chemical hapten exposure. One entry per CDR3 protein results from TCRdb running MiXCR on the RACE reads. The repertoire holds about 82,000 distinct CDR3 sequences, with 5% to 8.5% as singletons. Documented time point: patch test 2, 6 weeks after DPC sensitization. The treatment: therapeutic diphenylcyclopropenone sensitization with weekly scalp DPC. This material consisted of whole blood, taken in connection with sensitization to the hapten diphenylcyclopropenone (DPC). The receptors here all came from a woman aged 30 to 39 with alopecia areata. Some clones in this sample may be carry-over from other donors' samples.

This rearrangement joins TRBV7-2 to TRBJ1-4; a possible D gene is TRBD1 (5 bases). The CDR3 sequence is 16 residues long. Germline assignment: CDR1 SGHTA and CDR2 FQGNSA. V lost 5 bases, J lost 8 bases, and 21 bases lay in between. CDR3 loop: CASSKRPQGGMEKLFF. The CDR3 bases are TGTGCCAGCAGCAAAAGACCGCAGGGAGGAATGGAAAAACTGTTTTTT.

This clonotype was observed a few times. The CDR3 loop reads CASSLTAAGSYEQYF. The CDR3 coding sequence is TGCGCCAGCAGCTTGACGGCTGCAGGGTCCTACGAGCAGTACTTC. The V and J genes are TRBV5-1 and TRBJ2-7; D perhaps matches TRBD1 (5 bases). V was trimmed by 1 base and J by 1 base, leaving 12 bases between them. Germline V gene lookup returns CDR1 SGHRS and CDR2 YFSETQ. The CDR3 contains 15 residues.

This clonotype has at least ten counts. The chain recombines TRBV2 with TRBJ2-1; D unclear. There are 10 residues in the CDR3. The germline gives CDR1 SNHLY, CDR2 FYNNEI. The V gene lost 0 bases and the J gene lost 13 bases, with 4 bases spanning the gap. CDR3 coding DNA: TGTGCCAGCAGTGAAGCGGGTCAGTTCTTC. Translation: CASSEAGQFF.

In this sample, this clonotype turned up many times. The chain carries TRBV7-9 and TRBJ1-1; no definite D call. V lost 7 bases, J lost 1 base, and 10 bases lay in between. This CDR3 has 13 amino acids. Germline lookup yields CDR1 SEHNR and CDR2 FQNEAQ (reference sequence). CDR3 sequence: CASMAWGNTEAFF. The CDR3 coding sequence is TGTGCCAGCATGGCATGGGGGAACACTGAAGCTTTCTTT.

Turning to this clonotype: Possible read error: a much larger clone is one base away. The rearrangement joins TRBV14 to TRBJ2-1; 10 bases align to TRBD2. This CDR3 is built from 17 residues. The ends lost 1 base at V and 10 bases at J; junction bases unmatched: 13. The germline V gene encodes CDR1 SGHDN and CDR2 FVKESK. The CDR3 sequence is CASSQGIVSGGAKEQFF. CDR3 nucleotide sequence: TGTGCCAGCAGCCAAGGAATCGTAAGCGGGGGGGCGAAGGAGCAGTTCTTC.

This clonotype was detected only a few times. In DNA form, the CDR3 reads TGTGCCAGCAGCCCGGGGGGTCTCTATGGCTACACCTTC. Translating it yields CASSPGGLYGYTF. The chain couples TRBV11-3 to TRBJ1-2, with a tentative D call TRBD1 (5 bases). The germline gives CDR1 SGHNT, CDR2 YENEEA. The CDR3 runs to 13 residues. Trimming removed 5 bases at V and 4 bases at J, with 11 bases between.

The chain joins TRBV6-2 or TRBV6-3 to TRBJ1-2; 7 nucleotides align to TRBD1. J gave up 7 bases and V 6 bases, and 11 bases lay outside the gene matches. CDR3 size: 14 residues. CDR1 MNHEY and CDR2 SVGEGT come from the germline V gene. As DNA, the CDR3 is TGTGCCAGCAGCATTAACAGGGGACAGACTGGCTACACCTTC. It is translated as CASSINRGQTGYTF.

This clonotype was counted at least ten times. This chain uses TRBV29-1 with TRBJ2-1, with D possibly being TRBD1 (6 bases). Trimming left V 5 bases short and J 0 bases short, with 11 bases between. Germline CDR1 reads SQVTM; CDR2 reads ANQGSEA. The CDR3 runs to 14 residues. The CDR3, as DNA: TGCAGCGTTACGACAGGCAACTCCTACAATGAGCAGTTCTTC. This codes for CSVTTGNSYNEQFF.

The chain couples TRBV19 to TRBJ1-1, with D perhaps TRBD1 (6 bases). Trimming shortened V by 6 bases and J by 1 base, and 18 bases separated the two germline ends. Per germline, CDR1 LNHDA and CDR2 SQIVND (reference sequence). The CDR3 spans 16 residues. The CDR3 region has the DNA TGTGCCAGTAGAGAACGCGGGGGGCCTTCGAACACTGAAGCTTTCTTT. Encoded protein: CASRERGGPSNTEAFF. Drawing the rest from reference TRBV19 and TRBJ1-1, the complete variable domain is DGGITQSPKYLFRKEGQNVTLSCEQNLNHDAMYWYRQDPGQGLRLIYYSQIVNDFQKGDIAEGYSVSREKKESFPLTVTSAQKNPTAFYLCASRERGGPSNTEAFFGQGTRLTVV.

This clonotype was detected many times. The V call is TRBV2, the J call TRBJ2-1, with D perhaps matching TRBD2 (5 bases). Per germline, CDR1 SNHLY and CDR2 FYNNEI. Trimming took 3 bases from V and 7 from J, leaving 16 bases between them. This CDR3 is 15 amino acids long. The CDR3 reads CASSESGVYGNEQFF. The CDR3 DNA is TGTGCCAGCAGTGAGTCCGGGGTTTATGGTAATGAGCAGTTCTTC.

Concerning this clonotype: A much larger clone lies a single base off, so this may be a read error. This rearrangement joins TRBV29-1 to TRBJ1-1; D is ambiguous. The CDR3 is 11 residues long. With 4 bases removed from V and 1 base from J, the gap between germline ends came to 4 bases. Germline lookup yields CDR1 SQVTM and CDR2 ANQGSEA. The CDR3, as DNA: TGCAGCGTTGGGTCGAACACTGAAGCTTTCTTT. This gives the protein CSVGSNTEAFF. The full variable domain, its missing parts supplied by reference TRBV29-1 and TRBJ1-1, is SAVISQKPSRDICQRGTSLTIQCQVDSQVTMMFWYRQQPGQSLTLIATANQGSEATYESGFVIDKFPISRPNLTFSTLTVSNMSPEDSSIYLCSVGSNTEAFFGQGTRLTVV.

The chain employs TRBV12-3 or TRBV12-4 and TRBJ2-7, with D possibly being TRBD1 (6 bases). Trimming took off 3 bases at V and 1 base at J, with 10 bases between the two ends. The CDR3 has 14 amino acids. CDR3 in amino acids: CASSLLGGSYEQYF. The CDR3 nucleotides read TGTGCCAGCAGTTTGTTAGGGGGTTCCTACGAGCAGTACTTC.

This clonotype came up many times. The V gene is TRBV7-3, the J gene TRBJ2-3; TRBD2 agrees at 7 bases. The germline CDR1 and CDR2 sequences are SGHTA and FQGTGA. Trimming took 9 bases from V and 2 from J; bases not matched to a gene: 5. The CDR3 totals 13 residues. The CDR3 here is CASSWDYTDTQYF. The CDR3 nucleotides are TGTGCCAGTTCCTGGGACTACACAGATACGCAGTATTTT.

V usage is TRBV27 and J usage is TRBJ1-1; no definite D call. Germline V gene lookup returns CDR1 MNHEY and CDR2 SMNVEV (reference sequence). V was pared by 6 bases and J by 3 bases, with 14 bases between. The CDR3 consists of 14 residues. The CDR3 spells CASRPVRVYTEAFF. DNA for the CDR3: TGTGCCAGCAGGCCCGTTAGGGTTTACACTGAAGCTTTCTTT.

Turning to this clonotype: This may be a read error, as it is one base from a much larger clone. The chain carries TRBV7-2 and TRBJ2-7; D is unclear. This CDR3 contains 14 residues. The germline gives CDR1 SGHTA, CDR2 FQGNSA. Deletions cut 8 bases from V and 3 bases from J, with 17 bases between. The CDR3 is CASGISQRSYEQYF. As DNA, the CDR3 is TGTGCCAGCGGAATTAGCCAAAGAAGCTACGAGCAGTACTTC. Combining the CDR3 with reference TRBV7-2 and TRBJ2-7 gives the whole variable domain GAGVSQSPSNKVTEKGKDVELRCDPISGHTALYWYRQSLGQGLEFLIYFQGNSAPDKSGLPSDRFSAERTGGSVSTLTIQRTQQEDSAVYLCASGISQRSYEQYFGPGTRLTVT.

The chain links TRBV6-1 to TRBJ2-4; 10 bases are a match to TRBD2. Germline lookup yields CDR1 MNHNS and CDR2 SASEGT. V was clipped by 7 bases and J by 4 bases; unmatched bases: 4. This CDR3 has 14 amino acids. In DNA form, the CDR3 reads TGTGCCAGCAAATCTAGCGGGGGTAAAAACATTCAGTACTTC. Protein sequence: CASKSSGGKNIQYF.

The chain carries TRBV29-1 and TRBJ2-7; TRBD2 is a possible D gene (5 bases). Germline CDR1 is SQVTM and CDR2 is ANQGSEA. Deletions cut 0 bases from V and 3 bases from J, with 18 bases between. There are 16 residues in the CDR3. CDR3 sequence (DNA): TGCAGCGTTGAAGACGACCGGGCCCAAAGCGGCTACGAGCAGTACTTC. Translating it yields CSVEDDRAQSGYEQYF.

This clonotype was seen only a few times. The chain carries TRBV6-1 and TRBJ1-4; D is unclear. The ends were cut back, 3 bases at V and 0 bases at J, with 11 bases in the middle. Per the germline V gene, CDR1 is MNHNS and CDR2 is SASEGT. This CDR3 is built from 16 residues. The CDR3 protein is CASSELSGATNEKLFF. As DNA, the CDR3 is TGTGCCAGCAGTGAGTTATCAGGTGCAACTAATGAAAAACTGTTTTTT.

This clonotype was counted at least ten times. CDR3 region: CSASQDTGGDTQYF. In DNA, the CDR3 is TGCAGTGCTAGCCAAGACACAGGGGGGGATACGCAGTATTTT. The chain employs TRBV20-1 and TRBJ2-3; 8 bases match TRBD1. CDR3 length: 14 amino acids. After removal of 3 bases from V and 6 bases from J, the junction contained 8 bases not matched to a gene. CDR1 and CDR2 (germline): DFQATT, SNEGSKA (reference sequence).